The 7 T cell receptor beta chains reported below all come from one sample, sequenced in a study of cytomegalovirus exposure and HLA in healthy donors. The PCR was carried out with 60 Vbeta primers and 13 Jbeta primers. Assay: immunoSEQ multiplex PCR; the TCRdb copy retains only in-frame clones and omits some. The table has 170,000 or so clones, under 80% seen once; the top ten hold about 1.5%. The material sequenced was PBMCs. The receptors derive from a woman under 40 in good health and CMV-seronegative.

The CDR3 region has the DNA TGTGCCAGCAGTCCCAGTTATAGCAATCAGCCCCAGCATTTT. It is translated as CASSPSYSNQPQHF. The V call is TRBV2, the J call TRBJ1-5; D gene unclear. V was shortened by 5 bases and J by 0 bases, with 8 bases between the two germline ends. CDR3 size: 14 residues. Germline lookup yields CDR1 SNHLY and CDR2 FYNNEI.

This clone is medium-sized. The chain combines TRBV6-8 with TRBJ2-7; 7 bases map to TRBD1. CDR1 and CDR2 from the germline V gene are MNHGY and SAAAGT. Trimming at V came to 7 bases and at J to 11 bases, leaving 5 bases not matched to a gene. CDR3 length: 10 amino acids. The CDR3 coding sequence is TGTGCCAGCATCGACAGGGCGAAGTACTTC. Amino acid sequence: CASIDRAKYF.

In its sample, this clone was seen once. The CDR3 DNA reads as TGCAGCGTTGAAGGCGGGGGCCTATACCAAGAGACCCAGTACTTC. It yields the protein CSVEGGGLYQETQYF. The chain couples TRBV29-1 to TRBJ2-5, with D possibly matching TRBD2 (7 bases). Germline V lookup: CDR1 SQVTM, CDR2 ANQGSEA. V shed 1 base and J shed 0 bases, with 12 bases lying between them. The CDR3 consists of 15 residues.

This clone was observed a single time. The J gene is TRBJ2-3, the V gene TRBV5-4, with 8 bases matching TRBD2. V trimming: 3 bases; J trimming: 2 bases; junction bases outside the gene matches: 8. Per germline, CDR1 SGHNT and CDR2 YYREEE (reference sequence). The CDR3 sequence is 16 residues long. The CDR3 nucleotides are TGTGCCAGCAGCTCGGTGGGCGGGGGGCACACAGATACGCAGTATTTT. As protein: CASSSVGGGHTDTQYF.

The chain is built from TRBV28 and TRBJ2-7; D unresolved. Germline assignment: CDR1 MDHEN and CDR2 SYDVKM. V gave up 2 bases and J gave up 3 bases, with 11 bases separating them. This CDR3 comprises 14 residues. DNA of the CDR3: TGTGCCAGCAGTTTAGTGGCCCCCATCTACGAGCAGTACTTC. The encoded protein is CASSLVAPIYEQYF.

The CDR3 is CATSAGTGVPNQPQHF. The CDR3 bases are TGTGCCACCAGCGCCGGGACAGGGGTCCCCAATCAGCCCCAGCATTTT. The chain recombines TRBV15 with TRBJ1-5; 10 nucleotides agree with TRBD1. The J segment lost 3 bases and the V segment lost 5 bases, leaving 7 bases of the junction unmatched. The CDR3 has 16 amino acids. CDR1 is LNHNV, CDR2 YYDKDF, per germline (reference sequence). Using reference TRBV15 and TRBJ1-5 for the parts outside the CDR3, the full variable domain is DAMVIQNPRYQVTQFGKPVTLSCSQTLNHNVMYWYQQKSSQAPKLLFHYYDKDFNNEADTPDNFQSRRPNTSFCFLDIRSPGLGDTAMYLCATSAGTGVPNQPQHFGDGTRLSIL.

The CDR3 protein is CASSEAQGPHEQYF. CDR3 DNA: TGTGCCAGCAGTGAAGCCCAGGGTCCCCACGAGCAGTACTTC. The chain uses TRBV6-1 and TRBJ2-7; D might be TRBD1 (5 bases). Germline V gene lookup returns CDR1 MNHNS and CDR2 SASEGT. This CDR3 has 14 residues. Trimming cost V 0 bases and J 5 bases, with 11 bases left between them.